A single sample is the source of the 29 T cell receptor beta chains below, sequenced in a study of blood T cell repertoires in COVID-19. The data were produced by immunoSEQ multiplex PCR, yet TCRdb's version contains in-frame clones alone and is incomplete. The sample has hundreds of thousands of clones; 82% are singletons. Material for sequencing was peripheral blood. Source of these receptors: a woman of 80 years or more with acute or convalescent COVID-19.

This chain links TRBV7-6 with TRBJ1-6, with a possible D match to TRBD1 (5 bases). This CDR3 comprises 14 residues. Germline V lookup: CDR1 SGHVS, CDR2 FNYEAQ. The V and J ends lost 3 bases and 7 bases respectively, with 10 bases between them. The CDR3 sequence: CASSFPGRNSPLHF. In DNA form, the CDR3 reads TGTGCCAGCAGCTTCCCAGGGAGGAATTCACCCCTCCACTTT.

J is TRBJ2-7 and V is TRBV18, with no clear D. Deletions cut 2 bases from V and 3 bases from J, with 17 bases between. In germline, CDR1 is KGHSH, CDR2 LQKENI. This CDR3 region has 16 residues. CDR3 loop: CASSPERLGTGYEQYF. In nucleotides, the CDR3 is TGTGCCAGCTCACCAGAGAGACTCGGAACGGGCTACGAGCAGTACTTC.

This clone was observed a few times. V gene TRBV10-3 combines with J gene TRBJ1-2; D is perhaps TRBD1 (6 bases). The CDR3 extends over 13 amino acids. The germline V gene encodes CDR1 ENHRY and CDR2 SYGVKD. V lost 6 bases and J lost 0, with 8 bases in between. CDR3 DNA: TGTGCCATCAGAGGACAGCCTAACTATGGCTACACCTTC. Translation gives CAIRGQPNYGYTF.

This clone has ten or more counts. The chain uses TRBV7-9 and TRBJ2-1; a weak D match, TRBD2 (7 bases). Germline CDR1 SEHNR, CDR2 FQNEAQ (reference sequence). CDR3 length equals 16 residues. Trimming removed 2 bases at V and 8 bases at J, with 19 bases between. The CDR3, as DNA: TGTGCCAGCAGCTTACAAGGCGGGGGCGGTAGGGATGAGCAGTTCTTC. Protein product: CASSLQGGGGRDEQFF.

This clone has just one count. J is TRBJ2-5 and V is TRBV19; 14 bases match TRBD2. Germline loops: CDR1 LNHDA, CDR2 SQIVND (reference sequence). V was clipped by 4 bases and J by 2 bases; unmatched bases: 6. This CDR3 has 17 amino acids. The CDR3 DNA reads as TGTGCCAGTAGTAGGACTAGCGGGGGGAGGGGGCAAGAGACCCAGTACTTC. Translated: CASSRTSGGRGQETQYF.

This chain links TRBV19 with TRBJ1-1; a weak D match, TRBD1 (5 bases). Germline-derived CDR1 and CDR2 are LNHDA and SQIVND (reference sequence). The CDR3 consists of 14 residues. V dropped 6 bases and J dropped 0 bases, with 11 bases sitting between them. The CDR3 region is CASSPRVLNTEAFF. The CDR3 bases are TGTGCCAGTAGCCCCAGGGTTTTGAACACTGAAGCTTTCTTT.

This chain links TRBV19 with TRBJ1-2; 10 nucleotides agree with TRBD1. The CDR3 has 14 residues. Germline CDR1 and CDR2: LNHDA and SQIVND (reference sequence). V gave up 5 bases and J gave up 4 bases; unmatched junction bases: 4. This chain's CDR3 is CASSDRGLGYGYTF. The CDR3 nucleotides are TGTGCCAGTAGTGACAGGGGGCTAGGCTATGGCTACACCTTC.

This clone was recorded a few times. In this CDR3 the conserved last residue, phenylalanine or tryptophan, is missing, so a read error is likely. The limits of the CDR3 on the DNA are not certain, so only TCRdb's listed CDR3 is given. The chain couples TRBV10-1 to TRBJ1-6; TRBD1 reflects the table's D call only, with no check against the DNA. The CDR3 region is 14 residues in length, termini included. Germline V lookup: CDR1 WNHNN, CDR2 SYGVQD (reference sequence). CDR3 sequence: CASHNRDRMKSGSV.

J is TRBJ2-3 and V is TRBV6-2 or TRBV6-3; 10 nucleotides agree with TRBD2. Per the germline V gene, CDR1 is MNHEY and CDR2 is SVGEGT. The CDR3 loop spans 16 amino acids. V dropped 4 bases and J dropped 2; count of bases not matched to a gene: 6. CDR3 DNA: TGTGCCAGCAGTTCCCTAGCGGGGGCCTTCACAGATACGCAGTATTTT. Protein sequence: CASSSLAGAFTDTQYF.

The chain combines TRBV6-1 with TRBJ1-2, with D tentatively TRBD1 (6 bases). The CDR3 sequence is 13 residues long. Trimming cost V 1 base and J 4 bases, with 7 bases left between them. Germline V lookup: CDR1 MNHNS, CDR2 SASEGT. CDR3 in amino acids: CASSEGRGYGYTF. CDR3 bases: TGTGCCAGCAGTGAAGGCAGGGGCTATGGCTACACCTTC.

The chain combines TRBV11-3 with TRBJ2-2; TRBD2 aligns across 7 bases. CDR1 is SGHNT, CDR2 YENEEA, per germline. J gave up 1 base and V 4 bases, and 3 bases lay outside the gene matches. The CDR3 has 15 amino acids. The CDR3 is CASSYRGGNTGELFF. CDR3 in DNA: TGTGCCAGCAGCTATCGCGGGGGGAACACCGGGGAGCTGTTTTTT.

The chain employs TRBV2 and TRBJ1-5; TRBD1 matches 8 bases. J lost 5 bases, V lost 6 bases, and 9 bases had no gene match. The CDR3 contains 15 residues. Germline V gene lookup returns CDR1 SNHLY and CDR2 FYNNEI. CDR3 in DNA: TGTGCCAGCAGCCTCCGGACAGGGTCGGATCAGCCCCAGCATTTT. Its translation: CASSLRTGSDQPQHF.

The rearrangement uses TRBV20-1 and TRBJ2-7; 10 bases are shared with TRBD2. The CDR3 contains 15 residues. Germline V gene sequence: CDR1 DFQATT, CDR2 SNEGSKA (reference sequence). The ends lost 3 bases at V and 3 bases at J; junction bases unmatched: 8. The CDR3 sequence is CSASSTSGDLYEQYF. The CDR3 bases are TGCAGTGCTAGTTCCACTAGCGGGGACCTCTACGAGCAGTACTTC.

This clone came up once. This chain links TRBV6-6 with TRBJ2-2; a weak D match, TRBD2 (7 bases). Germline V gives CDR1 MNHNY, CDR2 SVGAGI (reference sequence). The CDR3 sequence is 16 residues long. V dropped 2 bases and J dropped 4 bases, with 14 bases sitting between them. The CDR3 sequence is CASSYTGGGSTGELFF. The CDR3 DNA reads TGTGCCAGCAGTTACACGGGGGGCGGGAGCACCGGGGAGCTGTTTTTT.

Only one count was recorded for this clone. This chain links TRBV9 with TRBJ1-1; TRBD1 matches at 9 bases. CDR3 length equals 14 residues. Germline V CDR1 and CDR2: SGDLS, YYNGEE. V shed 4 bases, J shed 6 bases, and the junction held 7 bases outside the gene matches. Here the CDR3 reads CASSPGGQGPEAFF. As DNA, the CDR3 is TGTGCCAGCAGCCCTGGGGGACAGGGCCCTGAAGCTTTCTTT.

The J gene is TRBJ2-5, the V gene TRBV27; 11 bases line up with TRBD2. Germline CDR1 reads MNHEY; CDR2 reads SMNVEV (reference sequence). The CDR3 length is 15 residues. The V and J ends lost 5 bases and 5 bases, in that order; junction bases with no gene match: 7. CDR3 nucleotides: TGTGCCAGCAGTGAACTAGCGGGGGTTGGTGAGACCCAGTACTTC. This codes for CASSELAGVGETQYF.

Only a few counts were recorded for this clone. The chain uses TRBV21-1 and TRBJ1-1. TRBV21-1 is deemed a pseudogene. The CDR3 is made up of 15 amino acids. DNA of the CDR3: TGTGCCAGCAGTGCGGGGGCGCGGGGGCACACTGAAGCTTTCTTT. Translation gives CASSAGARGHTEAFF.

This rearrangement joins TRBV30 to TRBJ2-5, with TRBD2 as a possible D gene (6 bases). The CDR3 length is 13 residues. The germline V gene has CDR1 GTSNPN and CDR2 SVGIG (reference sequence). The germline V and J ends were trimmed by 2 bases and 4 bases, with 11 bases remaining between them. The CDR3 reads CAWSFGGRETQYF. CDR3 coding DNA: TGTGCCTGGAGTTTCGGGGGTAGAGAGACCCAGTACTTC. The whole variable domain, filled in from reference TRBV30 and TRBJ2-5, reads SQTIHQWPATLVQPVGSPLSLECTVEGTSNPNLYWYRQAAGRGLQLLFYSVGIGQISSEVPQNLSASRPQDRQFILSSKKLLLSDSGFYLCAWSFGGRETQYFGPGTRLLVL.

This clone has a count of ten or more. The rearrangement uses TRBV19 and TRBJ1-2, with a possible D match to TRBD1 (6 bases). The CDR3 contains 13 residues. CDR1 and CDR2 from the germline V gene are LNHDA and SQIVND (reference sequence). Trimming removed 7 bases at V and 8 bases at J, with 17 bases between. The CDR3 DNA sequence: TGTGCCAGTACCTTGACAGGTCTGGAGGGCTACACCTTC. This gives the protein CASTLTGLEGYTF.

This chain joins TRBV6-5 and TRBJ2-7, with a weak D call TRBD2 (5 bases). Per germline, CDR1 MNHEY and CDR2 SVGAGI. This CDR3 has 12 amino acids. The V end lost 6 bases, the J end lost 7 bases, and 13 bases lay between the germline ends. The CDR3 loop reads CASRRPTGEQYF. The CDR3 DNA sequence: TGTGCCAGCAGACGACCTACGGGGGAGCAGTACTTC.

The chain recombines TRBV10-3 with TRBJ2-3; D is ambiguous. In germline, CDR1 is ENHRY, CDR2 SYGVKD. The CDR3 has 12 amino acids. V lost 2 bases to trimming and J lost 5 bases, with 5 bases between them. The CDR3 nucleotides read TGTGCCATCAGTGAGCAGGTAGATACGCAGTATTTT. Translated: CAISEQVDTQYF.

The V and J genes are TRBV9 and TRBJ2-2, with D maybe TRBD2 (5 bases). The germline V gene encodes CDR1 SGDLS and CDR2 YYNGEE. V was trimmed by 1 base and J by 6 bases, leaving 16 bases between them. CDR3 length equals 16 residues. Here the CDR3 DNA reads TGTGCCAGCAGCGTATATAGCGTGTTGTGGCCCGGGGAGCTGTTTTTT. This codes for CASSVYSVLWPGELFF.

This chain uses TRBV5-1 with TRBJ2-5; 9 nucleotides align to TRBD1. Looked up from germline, CDR1 is SGHRS and CDR2 is YFSETQ. J lost 3 bases, V lost 4 bases, and 7 bases had no gene match. The CDR3 covers 15 residues. This chain's CDR3 is CASSQDRGREETQYF. DNA of the CDR3: TGCGCCAGCAGCCAGGACAGGGGAAGGGAAGAGACCCAGTACTTC.

The gene calls are TRBV5-1 and TRBJ1-6; no definite D call. The V gene's germline CDR1 is SGHRS and CDR2 YFSETQ. Trimming cost V 7 bases and J 11 bases, with 13 bases left between them. The CDR3 runs to 12 residues. DNA of the CDR3: TGCGCCAGCTCCTCCGAAAGAGCACCCCTCCACTTT. Translating gives CASSSERAPLHF.

This clone was detected a few times. The chain has TRBV7-2 and TRBJ1-3; D call uncertain. The CDR3 covers 16 residues. Germline CDR1 SGHTA, CDR2 FQGNSA. V lost 4 bases to trimming and J lost 0 bases, with 13 bases between them. In DNA, the CDR3 is TGTGCCAGCAGCTCATATCCCTGGAGCTCTGGAAACACCATATATTTT. It translates to CASSSYPWSSGNTIYF.

The chain uses TRBV3-1 (or the pseudogene TRBV3-2) and TRBJ2-1; 11 bases agree with TRBD1. The CDR3 loop spans 16 amino acids. Germline V gene data show CDR1 as LGHDT and CDR2 as YNNKEL (reference sequence). V lost 4 bases to trimming and J lost 8 bases; unmatched junction nucleotides: 10. The CDR3 nucleotides read TGTGCCAGCAGCCGGGACAGGGGGAATTATATCGATGAGCAGTTCTTC. Protein sequence: CASSRDRGNYIDEQFF.

The V gene is TRBV19, the J gene TRBJ2-3, with 14 bases aligning to TRBD2. The trim removed 1 base at V and 0 bases at J, leaving 9 bases unmatched. CDR3 length equals 20 residues. The V gene's germline CDR1 is LNHDA and CDR2 SQIVND (reference sequence). The CDR3 protein is CASSIAPGTSGGTSTDTQYF. The CDR3 DNA sequence: TGTGCCAGTAGTATAGCCCCCGGGACTAGCGGGGGTACTAGCACAGATACGCAGTATTTT. The variable domain in full, with the rest retrieved from reference TRBV19 and TRBJ2-3, is DGGITQSPKYLFRKEGQNVTLSCEQNLNHDAMYWYRQDPGQGLRLIYYSQIVNDFQKGDIAEGYSVSREKKESFPLTVTSAQKNPTAFYLCASSIAPGTSGGTSTDTQYFGPGTRLTVL.

This clone turned up a few times. The chain carries TRBV4-1 and TRBJ1-1; 7 bases agree with TRBD1. CDR1 is MGHRA, CDR2 YSYEKL, per germline. The CDR3 is 16 amino acids. With V trimmed by 4 bases and J by 0 bases, 8 bases remained unmatched. CDR3 amino acids: CASSPRDSPMNTEAFF. In DNA, the CDR3 is TGCGCCAGCAGCCCCAGGGACAGCCCCATGAACACTGAAGCTTTCTTT.

The chain is built from TRBV27 and TRBJ1-5, with D maybe TRBD1 (5 bases). The CDR3 consists of 14 residues. Looked up from germline, CDR1 is MNHEY and CDR2 is SMNVEV (reference sequence). V dropped 7 bases and J dropped 0 bases, with 10 bases sitting between them. CDR3 DNA: TGTGCCAGCACAGGGCTAGATAGCAATCAGCCCCAGCATTTT. Its translation is CASTGLDSNQPQHF.